There are a few counts of the clone carrying this T cell receptor beta chain. Its antigen is still unknown. The sample originates from a study of CD8 T cells in ankylosing spondylitis. Molecular-barcoded quantitative 5'-RACE produced these TCR beta libraries. MiXCR, applied by TCRdb to the 5' RACE reads, yields one record per CDR3 protein. The repertoire has under 850,000 distinct CDR3 sequences, around 20% of them found once; the top ten carry 15% to 20%. Germline V gives CDR1 SGHRS, CDR2 YFSETQ. The CDR3 loop spans 13 amino acids. After removal of 4 bases from V and 9 bases from J, the junction contained 6 bases not matched to a gene. Findings and caveats of the study: Seemingly characteristic of ankylosing spondylitis blood was a TCR beta motif consisting of about 8 highly homologous variants.

This sequence originates from a male donor with ankylosing spondylitis. Sequencing was done on a sample of blood, either unsorted or a sorted T cell fraction (not recorded which). The rearrangement joins TRBV5-1 to TRBJ2-7, with TRBD1 matching over 11 bases. CDR3 sequence: CASSPGQGVRQYF. Written as DNA, the CDR3 is TGCGCCAGCAGCCCGGGACAGGGGGTAAGGCAGTACTTC.